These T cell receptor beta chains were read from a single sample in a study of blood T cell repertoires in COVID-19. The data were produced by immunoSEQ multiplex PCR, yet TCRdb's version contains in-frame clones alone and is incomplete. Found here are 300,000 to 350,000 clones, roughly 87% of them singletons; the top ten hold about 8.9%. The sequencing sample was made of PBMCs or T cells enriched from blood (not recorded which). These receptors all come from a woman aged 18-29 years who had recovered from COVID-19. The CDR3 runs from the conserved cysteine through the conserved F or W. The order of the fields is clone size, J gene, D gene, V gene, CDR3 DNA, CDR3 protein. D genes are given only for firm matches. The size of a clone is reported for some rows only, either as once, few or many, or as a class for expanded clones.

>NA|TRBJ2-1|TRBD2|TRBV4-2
TGTGCCAGCAGCCAAGTACACGGGACTAGCGGACCTCCGAGCTCCTACAATGAGCAGTTCTTC
CASSQVHGTSGPPSSYNEQFF
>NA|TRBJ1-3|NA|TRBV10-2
TGCGCCACCCAGGGGACGGCATTCATGGCTGGAAACACCATATATTTT
CATQGTAFMAGNTIYF
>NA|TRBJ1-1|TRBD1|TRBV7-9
TGTGCCAGCATAGGTCAGGGGGCAGCTGAAGCTTTCTTT
CASIGQGAAEAFF
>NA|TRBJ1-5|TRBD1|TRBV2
TGTGCCAGCAGACGGACAGGGGGCGGGAGCAATCAGCCCCAGCATTTT
CASRRTGGGSNQPQHF
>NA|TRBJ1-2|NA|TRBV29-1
TGCAGCGTTGAAGATCACGGGAGCTATGGCTACACCTTC
CSVEDHGSYGYTF
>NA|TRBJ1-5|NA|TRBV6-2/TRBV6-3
TGTGCCAGCAGTCCGACAGGACCCAGGGATCAGCCCCAGCATTTT
CASSPTGPRDQPQHF
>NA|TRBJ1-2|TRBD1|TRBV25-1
TGTGCCAGCAGTGGGGACAGGGGGCCAACTAACTATGGCTACACCTTC
CASSGDRGPTNYGYTF
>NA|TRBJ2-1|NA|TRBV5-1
TGCGCCAGCATAATTGGTTCCGGGGGGCCCGGGGATGAGCAGTTCTTC
CASIIGSGGPGDEQFF
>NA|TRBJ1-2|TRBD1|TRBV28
TGTGCCAGCAGTTTAGATAACGGACAGGGTGATGGCTACACCTTC
CASSLDNGQGDGYTF
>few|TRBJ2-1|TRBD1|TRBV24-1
TGTGCCACCAGTGATCGGCAGGGGGCGGAAGGAGAGCAGTTCTTC
CATSDRQGAEGEQFF
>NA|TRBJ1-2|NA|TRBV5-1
TGCGCCAGCAGCACGAACAGGGAAGGCTACACCTTC
CASSTNREGYTF
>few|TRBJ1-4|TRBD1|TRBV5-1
TGCGCCAGCAGCAGCATCGCGACAGGGCTGGGTGAAAAACTGTTTTTT
CASSSIATGLGEKLFF
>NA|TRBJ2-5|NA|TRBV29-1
TGCAGCGTTGACCGGCAGGGCGAAATCGAGACCCAGTACTTC
CSVDRQGEIETQYF
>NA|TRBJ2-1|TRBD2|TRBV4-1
TGCGCCAGCAGACGGACTAGCGGAAGCTCCTACAATGAGCAGTTCTTC
CASRRTSGSSYNEQFF
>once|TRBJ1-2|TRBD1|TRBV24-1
TGTGCCACCAGTGATTTCCCCGGGACAGGGGGCAGTGGCTACACCTTC
CATSDFPGTGGSGYTF
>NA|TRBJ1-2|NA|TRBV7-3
TGTGCCAGCAGCTTTACGGGGTCTGATGGCTACACCTTC
CASSFTGSDGYTF
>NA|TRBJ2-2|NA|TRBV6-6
TGTGCCAGCGGAACCATACAGGTCCCCACCGGGGAGCTGTTTTTT
CASGTIQVPTGELFF
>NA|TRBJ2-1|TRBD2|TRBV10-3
TGTGCCATCAGTGAGTTTAGGACTAGCGGATACAATGAGCAGTTCTTC
CAISEFRTSGYNEQFF
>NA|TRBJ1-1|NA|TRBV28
TGTGCCAGCAGTTCACTGTGGGGGCAACACAATGAAGCTTTCTTT
CASSSLWGQHNEAFF
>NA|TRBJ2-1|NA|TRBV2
TGTGCCAGCAGTGAAGGGAGGGGGGGTGAGCAGTTCTTC
CASSEGRGGEQFF
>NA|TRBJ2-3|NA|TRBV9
TGTGCCAGCAGCGTAGGGTCAGCTATAAGGGGAGATACGCAGTATTTT
CASSVGSAIRGDTQYF
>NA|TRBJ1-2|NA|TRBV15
TGTGCCACCAGCAGAGAACAGGGAAACGGCTATGGCTACACCTTC
CATSREQGNGYGYTF
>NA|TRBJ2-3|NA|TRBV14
TGTGCCAGCAGCCAAGGTTTTCCGGATACGCAGTATTTT
CASSQGFPDTQYF
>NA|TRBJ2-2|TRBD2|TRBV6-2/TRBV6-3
TGTGCCAGCAGTTACTCCCTAGCGGGAGTCGCGAACACCGGGGAGCTGTTTTTT
CASSYSLAGVANTGELFF